This record concerns one T cell receptor beta chain sequence. What it binds is not known. The source of the sample is a study of identifying expanded T cells in peripheral blood. Overall study findings and caveats: Across healthy donors, higher total template counts meant significantly greater roughly 2-week count variance. Technical replicates showed around 1.1 changed clones; roughly two weeks roughly 18; four weeks 19.

Here immunoSEQ multiplex PCR was the method, and the copy in TCRdb shows in-frame clones only, minus some. Of some 75,000 clones listed, almost 90% were seen once; the top ten hold 3% to 4%. The trim removed 6 bases at V and 7 bases at J, leaving 11 bases unmatched. Germline lookup yields CDR1 SGHAT and CDR2 FQNNGV. CDR3 size: 16 residues. This clonotype originated in a person between 18 and 70 years old in good health. The chain links TRBV11-2 to TRBJ2-1, with 11 bases fitting TRBD2. Input material: blood. The chain's CDR3 is CASSYSGRAVVNEQFF. Written as DNA, the CDR3 is TGTGCCAGCAGTTATAGCGGGAGGGCCGTCGTTAATGAGCAGTTCTTC. Supplemented by reference TRBV11-2 and TRBJ2-1, the full variable domain reads EAGVAQSPRYKIIEKRQSVAFWCNPISGHATLYWYQQILGQGPKLLIQFQNNGVVDDSQLPKDRFSAERLKGVDSTLKIQPAKLEDSAVYLCASSYSGRAVVNEQFFGPGTRLTVL.